Listed here are 13 T cell receptor beta chains from one sample, sequenced in a study of blood T cell repertoires in COVID-19. Produced via immunoSEQ multiplex PCR; TCRdb's table is partial and in-frame only. The table includes some 190,000 clones, approximately 85% detected once. Sequencing was performed on PBMCs or T cells enriched from blood (not recorded which). These receptors all come from a man aged 35 to 55 with acute COVID-19.

The J gene is TRBJ2-7, the V gene TRBV11-1; 7 bases are shared with TRBD1. The germline V gene has CDR1 SGHAT and CDR2 FQDESV (reference sequence). The V and J ends lost 5 bases and 6 bases, in that order; junction bases with no gene match: 7. This CDR3 is 13 amino acids long. CDR3 nucleotides: TGTGCCAGCAGCCCTAACCGGGACAGCGAGCAGTACTTC. It codes for CASSPNRDSEQYF.

The CDR3 spells CASSTKTSGSEQFF. The DNA of the CDR3 is TGTGCCAGCAGTACAAAGACTAGCGGGAGTGAGCAGTTCTTC. The rearrangement uses TRBV27 and TRBJ2-1, with 12 bases identical to TRBD2. Per germline, CDR1 MNHEY and CDR2 SMNVEV (reference sequence). Trimming cost V 5 bases and J 9 bases; bases outside gene matches: 5. This CDR3 is 14 amino acids long.

The V and J genes are TRBV12-3 or TRBV12-4 and TRBJ2-1, with a tentative D call TRBD2 (5 bases). V was cut by 7 bases and J by 5 bases, with 12 bases left in between. The CDR3 extends over 13 amino acids. CDR3 amino acids: CASTSRVDNEQFF. CDR3 nucleotide sequence: TGTGCCAGCACTAGCCGCGTCGACAATGAGCAGTTCTTC.

The chain is built from TRBV27 and TRBJ2-1, with 8 bases lining up with TRBD2. The CDR3 spans 15 residues. The V gene's germline CDR1 is MNHEY and CDR2 SMNVEV (reference sequence). V trimming: 4 bases; J trimming: 6 bases; junction bases outside the gene matches: 8. CDR3 DNA sequence: TGTGCCAGCAGTTATAGCGGGGCAGCCATCAATGAGCAGTTCTTC. Translation: CASSYSGAAINEQFF.

The chain is built from TRBV5-6 and TRBJ2-7, with 8 bases aligning to TRBD2. V trimming: 4 bases; J trimming: 3 bases; junction bases outside the gene matches: 3. CDR3 length equals 13 residues. From germline, CDR1 is SGHDT and CDR2 YYEEEE. CDR3: CASSHLAGYEQYF. DNA of the CDR3: TGTGCCAGCAGCCACCTAGCGGGCTACGAGCAGTACTTC. Together with reference TRBV5-6 and TRBJ2-7, the CDR3 gives the full variable domain: DAGVTQSPTHLIKTRGQQVTLRCSPKSGHDTVSWYQQALGQGPQFIFQYYEEEERQRGNFPDRFSGHQFPNYSSELNVNALLLGDSALYLCASSHLAGYEQYFGPGTRLTVT.

The chain uses TRBV27 and TRBJ2-1; D might be TRBD2 (6 bases). The CDR3 loop spans 15 amino acids. The V end was cut by 7 bases, the J end by 0 bases, with 13 bases between. Looked up from germline, CDR1 is MNHEY and CDR2 is SMNVEV (reference sequence). This CDR3 reads CASKLAGGSYNEQFF. The DNA for the CDR3 is TGTGCCAGCAAGCTGGCCGGGGGCTCCTACAATGAGCAGTTCTTC.

The chain carries TRBV7-2 and TRBJ1-4; D is possibly TRBD1 (6 bases). Trimming pared 5 bases from V and 6 bases from J, leaving 13 bases between. This CDR3 contains 14 residues. In germline, CDR1 is SGHTA, CDR2 FQGNSA. CDR3 DNA sequence: TGTGCCAGCAGCCCCCAGGGGAGGGATGAAAAACTGTTTTTT. Its translation is CASSPQGRDEKLFF.

The V call is TRBV6-5, the J call TRBJ1-2; D possibly corresponds to TRBD1 (6 bases). The CDR3 has 13 amino acids. V was pared by 6 bases and J by 8 bases, with 16 bases between. The V gene's germline CDR1 is MNHEY and CDR2 SVGAGI. The CDR3 DNA follows: TGTGCCAGCAGCAATCAGGGGTTTCGGGGCTACACCTTC. Translation: CASSNQGFRGYTF.

The CDR3 DNA reads TGTGCCAGCAGCTTAGTAGGGGGCGACCCGGCCGCGGAAGCTTTCTTT. The encoded protein is CASSLVGGDPAAEAFF. The gene calls are TRBV7-3 and TRBJ1-1; 7 bases fit TRBD1. There are 16 residues in the CDR3. CDR1 and CDR2 (germline): SGHTA, FQGTGA. The junction had 14 bases not matched to a gene; V was cut back by 2 bases and J by 8 bases.

Details on this clone: Other DNA sequences within the sample encode an identical CDR3. This chain joins TRBV28 and TRBJ2-2; D is possibly TRBD1 (6 bases). The germline CDR1 and CDR2 sequences are MDHEN and SYDVKM. Trimming removed 6 bases at V and 2 bases at J, with 10 bases between. This CDR3 contains 14 residues. The CDR3 DNA reads as TGTGCCAGCAGGACGGACAGCAACACCGGGGAGCTGTTTTTT. Translated, it gives CASRTDSNTGELFF.

The chain carries TRBV7-9 and TRBJ1-5; TRBD1 matches 11 bases. V was pared by 3 bases and J by 3 bases, with 4 bases of the junction left unmatched. The CDR3 loop spans 16 amino acids. Germline CDR1 reads SEHNR; CDR2 reads FQNEAQ (reference sequence). Here the CDR3 DNA reads TGTGCCAGCAGCTTCGGGACAGGGGGAGACAATCAGCCCCAGCATTTT. This sequence encodes CASSFGTGGDNQPQHF.

This clone was counted a single time. The CDR3 nucleotides read TGCAGCGCCGGCCGAATAGGGACTGGGACGCGGTGGTACGAGCAGTACTTC. Translation: CSAGRIGTGTRWYEQYF. This chain joins TRBV29-1 and TRBJ2-7; possible D gene TRBD2, 6 bases. The CDR3 sequence is 17 residues long. CDR1 is SQVTM, CDR2 ANQGSEA, per germline. V was clipped by 7 bases and J by 4 bases, with 29 bases between them.

This sequence joins TRBV6-5 and TRBJ2-7; the D is unclear. V dropped 5 bases and J dropped 5 bases, with 13 bases sitting between them. The CDR3 is 13 amino acids. Germline V lookup: CDR1 MNHEY, CDR2 SVGAGI. The CDR3 spells CASSRIPRDEQYF. As DNA, the CDR3 is TGTGCCAGCAGTCGGATCCCACGGGACGAGCAGTACTTC.